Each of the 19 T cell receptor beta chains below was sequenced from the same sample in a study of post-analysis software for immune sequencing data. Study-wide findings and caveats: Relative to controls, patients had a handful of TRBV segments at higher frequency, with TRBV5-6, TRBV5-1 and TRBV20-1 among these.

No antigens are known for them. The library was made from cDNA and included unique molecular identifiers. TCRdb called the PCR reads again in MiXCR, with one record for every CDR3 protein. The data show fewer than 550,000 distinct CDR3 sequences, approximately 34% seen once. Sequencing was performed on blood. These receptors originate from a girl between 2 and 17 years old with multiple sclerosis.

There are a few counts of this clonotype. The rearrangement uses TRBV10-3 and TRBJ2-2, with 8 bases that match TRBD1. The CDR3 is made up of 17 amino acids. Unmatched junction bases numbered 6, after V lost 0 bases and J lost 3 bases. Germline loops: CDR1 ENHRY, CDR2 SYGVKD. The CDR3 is CAISESPDRADTGELFF. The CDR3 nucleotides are TGTGCCATCAGTGAGTCGCCGGACAGGGCGGACACCGGGGAGCTGTTTTTT.

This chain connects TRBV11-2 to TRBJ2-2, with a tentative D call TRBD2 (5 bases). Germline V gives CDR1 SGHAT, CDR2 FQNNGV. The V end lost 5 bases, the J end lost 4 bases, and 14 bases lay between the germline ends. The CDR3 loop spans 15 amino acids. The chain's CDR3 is CASSPTRRVTGELFF. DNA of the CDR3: TGTGCCAGCAGCCCAACTAGAAGGGTCACCGGGGAGCTGTTTTTT.

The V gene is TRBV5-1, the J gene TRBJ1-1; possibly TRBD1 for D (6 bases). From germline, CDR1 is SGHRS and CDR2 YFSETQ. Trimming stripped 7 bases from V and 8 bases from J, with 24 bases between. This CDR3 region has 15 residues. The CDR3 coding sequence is TGCGCCAGCCGAACCTCCCAAGGACAGACCTACGAAGCTTTCTTT. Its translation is CASRTSQGQTYEAFF.

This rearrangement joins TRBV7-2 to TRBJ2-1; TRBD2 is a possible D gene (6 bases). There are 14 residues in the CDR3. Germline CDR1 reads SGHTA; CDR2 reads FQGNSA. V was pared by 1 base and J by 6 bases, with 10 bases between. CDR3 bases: TGTGCCAGCAGCTTAGGCTCTAGCGTCAATGAGCAGTTCTTC. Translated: CASSLGSSVNEQFF.

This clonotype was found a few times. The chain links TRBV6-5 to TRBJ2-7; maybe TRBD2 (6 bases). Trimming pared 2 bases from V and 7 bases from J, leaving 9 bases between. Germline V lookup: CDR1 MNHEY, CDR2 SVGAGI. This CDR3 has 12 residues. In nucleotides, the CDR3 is TGTGCCAGCAGTTACCTCCGGGGGGAGCAGTACTTC. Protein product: CASSYLRGEQYF.

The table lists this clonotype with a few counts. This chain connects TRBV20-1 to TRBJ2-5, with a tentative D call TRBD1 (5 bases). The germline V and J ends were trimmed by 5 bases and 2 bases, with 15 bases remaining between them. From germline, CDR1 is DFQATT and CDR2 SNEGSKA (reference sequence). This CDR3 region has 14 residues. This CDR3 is CSAVSAGIQETQYF. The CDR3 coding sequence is TGCAGTGCTGTCTCGGCAGGGATACAAGAGACCCAGTACTTC.

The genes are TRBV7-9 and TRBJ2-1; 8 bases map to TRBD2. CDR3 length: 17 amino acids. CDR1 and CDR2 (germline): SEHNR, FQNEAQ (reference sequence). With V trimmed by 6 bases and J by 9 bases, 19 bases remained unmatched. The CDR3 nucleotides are TGTGCCAGCAGTGGAAAATGGGGCGGGGGGACAATCGGTGAGCAGTTCTTC. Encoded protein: CASSGKWGGGTIGEQFF.

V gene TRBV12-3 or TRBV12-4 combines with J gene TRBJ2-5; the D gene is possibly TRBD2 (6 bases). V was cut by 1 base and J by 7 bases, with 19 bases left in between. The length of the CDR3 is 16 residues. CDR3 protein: CASSLGPPRDWGTQYF. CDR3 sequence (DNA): TGTGCCAGCAGTTTAGGGCCCCCCCGGGACTGGGGGACCCAGTACTTC.

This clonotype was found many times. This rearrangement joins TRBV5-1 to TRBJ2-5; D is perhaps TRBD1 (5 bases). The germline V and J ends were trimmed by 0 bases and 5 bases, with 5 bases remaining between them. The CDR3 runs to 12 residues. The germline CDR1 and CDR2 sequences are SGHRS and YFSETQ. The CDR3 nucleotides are TGCGCCAGCAGCTTGGAGGGGGAGACCCAGTACTTC. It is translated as CASSLEGETQYF.

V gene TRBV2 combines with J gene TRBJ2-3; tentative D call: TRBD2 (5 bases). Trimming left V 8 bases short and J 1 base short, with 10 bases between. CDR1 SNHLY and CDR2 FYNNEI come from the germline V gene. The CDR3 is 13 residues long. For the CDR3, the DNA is TGTGCCAGCCGGGATCTCGGCACAGATACGCAGTATTTT. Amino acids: CASRDLGTDTQYF.

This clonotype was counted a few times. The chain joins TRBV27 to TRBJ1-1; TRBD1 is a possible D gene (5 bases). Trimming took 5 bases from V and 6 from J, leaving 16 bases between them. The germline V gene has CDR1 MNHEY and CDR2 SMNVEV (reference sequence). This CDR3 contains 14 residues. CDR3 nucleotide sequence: TGTGCCAGCAGTGACCGTGCAGGGTCTGCTGAAGCTTTCTTT. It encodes CASSDRAGSAEAFF.

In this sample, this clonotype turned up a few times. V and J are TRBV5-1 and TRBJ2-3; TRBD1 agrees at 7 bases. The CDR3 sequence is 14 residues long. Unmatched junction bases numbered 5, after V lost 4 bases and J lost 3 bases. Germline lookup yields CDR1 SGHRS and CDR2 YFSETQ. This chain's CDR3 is CASSKGDRTDTQYF. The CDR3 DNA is TGCGCCAGCAGCAAGGGGGACAGAACAGATACGCAGTATTTT.

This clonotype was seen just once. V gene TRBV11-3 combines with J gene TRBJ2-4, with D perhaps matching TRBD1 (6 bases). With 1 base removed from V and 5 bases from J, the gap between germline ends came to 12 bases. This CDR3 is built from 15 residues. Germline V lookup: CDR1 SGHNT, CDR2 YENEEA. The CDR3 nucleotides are TGTGCCAGCAGCTTAGCGGGGCAGGGGCAAAACATTCAGTACTTC. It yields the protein CASSLAGQGQNIQYF.

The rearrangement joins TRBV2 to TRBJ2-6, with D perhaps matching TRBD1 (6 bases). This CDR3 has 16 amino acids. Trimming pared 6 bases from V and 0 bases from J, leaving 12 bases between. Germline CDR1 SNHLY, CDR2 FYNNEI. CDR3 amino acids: CASSQDRNSGANVLTF. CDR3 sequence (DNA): TGTGCCAGCAGCCAGGACAGAAACTCTGGGGCCAACGTCCTGACTTTC.

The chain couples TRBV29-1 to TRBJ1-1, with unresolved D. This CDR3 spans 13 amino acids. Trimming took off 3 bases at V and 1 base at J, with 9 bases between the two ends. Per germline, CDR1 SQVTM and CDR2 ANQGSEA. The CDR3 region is CSVDRSGNTEAFF. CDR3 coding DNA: TGCAGCGTTGACAGGTCCGGGAACACTGAAGCTTTCTTT.

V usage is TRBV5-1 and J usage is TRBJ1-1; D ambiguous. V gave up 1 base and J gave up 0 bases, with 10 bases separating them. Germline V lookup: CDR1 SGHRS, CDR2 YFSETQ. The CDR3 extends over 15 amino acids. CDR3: CASSLNVQVNTEAFF. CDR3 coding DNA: TGCGCCAGCAGCTTGAACGTTCAGGTGAACACTGAAGCTTTCTTT.

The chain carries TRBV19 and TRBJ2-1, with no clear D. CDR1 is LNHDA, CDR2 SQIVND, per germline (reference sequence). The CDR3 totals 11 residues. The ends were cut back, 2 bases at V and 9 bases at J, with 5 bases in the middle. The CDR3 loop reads CASSIRSEQFF. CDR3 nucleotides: TGTGCCAGTAGTATACGTAGTGAGCAGTTCTTC.

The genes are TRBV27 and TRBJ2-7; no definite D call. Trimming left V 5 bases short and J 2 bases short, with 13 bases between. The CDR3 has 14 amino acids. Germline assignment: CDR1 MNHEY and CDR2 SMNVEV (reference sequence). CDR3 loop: CASSLRQLTYEQYF. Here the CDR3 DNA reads TGTGCCAGCAGTCTCCGGCAATTAACCTACGAGCAGTACTTC.

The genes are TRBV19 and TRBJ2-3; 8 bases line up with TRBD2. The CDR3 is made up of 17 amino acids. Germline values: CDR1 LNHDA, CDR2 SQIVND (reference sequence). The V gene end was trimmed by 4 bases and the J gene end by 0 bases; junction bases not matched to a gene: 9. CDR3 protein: CASSTNSGATSTDTQYF. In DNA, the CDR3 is TGTGCCAGTAGTACAAATAGCGGGGCAACTAGCACAGATACGCAGTATTTT.